In this sample, the clone carrying this T cell receptor beta chain turned up many times. The data were taken from a study of T-cell memory formation after mild COVID-19. In TCRdb, the 5' RACE reads were re-called with MiXCR into one record per CDR3 protein. The sample consists of about 360,000 distinct CDR3 sequences, approximately 15% of them appearing once. CDR3 length: 16 amino acids. V lost 5 bases to trimming and J lost 5 bases, with 22 bases between them. CDR1 and CDR2 from the germline V gene are SGHVS and FQNEAQ. Input material: PBMCs or a T cell subset sorted from them (not recorded which). The chain joins TRBV7-8 to TRBJ2-7; D possibly corresponds to TRBD2 (6 bases). The receptor was isolated from a man in his late teens or twenties who had mild COVID-19 (a few samples of this study predate the infection). Cell type and time point are not known. In DNA, the CDR3 is TGTGCCAGCAGCATCCCGGAGGAGGGCGAGGGAGACGAGCAGTACTTC. This sequence encodes CASSIPEEGEGDEQYF.